This T cell receptor (beta chain) was identified during a study of post-analysis software for immune sequencing data (dated by TCRdb to the mid-2010s). As for the study more broadly: Disease courses on record covered relapsing-remitting, secondary progressive and progressive-relapsing multiple sclerosis, though some patients had no subtype annotation. The patient repertoires were set against around eleven previously published healthy control repertoires from donors whose ages ranged from 6 to 25 years. A subset of samples was prepared in parallel using single-end sample barcoding, then pooled and co-amplified after Illumina adapter ligation.

This clonotype was seen only a few times. No antigen is known for it. No much larger clone is present one base from it, and per-base qualities are unavailable. On the study overall, not on this receptor specifically: Patients showed significantly higher frequencies than controls for about 5 TRBV segments, among them TRBV5-6, TRBV5-1 and TRBV20-1. Direct clustering with F measure showed strong co-clustering of samples prepared in the same batch, prompting a batch-effect correction. The multiple sclerosis patient group was slightly younger than the control group. Multiple sclerosis patients had significantly lower normalized Chao1 diversity than controls, a result that suggests substantial peripheral T-cell clonal expansion.

To demonstrate the VDJtools post-analysis software, TCR beta repertoires were profiled from the peripheral blood of about 13 young patients with multiple sclerosis. The multiple sclerosis patients were children and adolescents between roughly 6 and 17 years of age. Per the germline V gene, MGHDK is the CDR1 and SYGVNS is the CDR2. Trimming at the junction amounts to 5 bases on V and 5 bases on J, and the germline ends lie 12 bases apart. The CDR3 numbers 13 residues from cysteine through phenylalanine. Here the CDR3 DNA is all that survives: 39 bases in frame from base 1. The library was generated by PCR. The reads were generated on an Illumina HiSeq 2500. To reduce PCR and sequencing biases, unique molecular identifiers were built into the TCR beta cDNA libraries. Per 1 to 10 million input T cells, some 500,000 cDNA molecules were obtained, such that each molecule approximated one T cell. The same protocol used for the earlier healthy control dataset was applied to prepare and sequence the patient libraries. Samples belonging to the same batch were prepared together, multiplexed and sequenced on a shared HiSeq lane. Per the source publication's procedure: MIGEC was used to process the raw barcoded reads, and molecular identifier groups with only a single read were discarded before consensus assembly and CDR3 extraction. VDJtools was used for post-analysis of the clonotype tables, and diversity was normalized by down-sampling every dataset to the size of the smallest sample. In repertoire overlap clustering, CDR3 amino acid sequences, but not nucleotide sequences, were matched to correct batch-related cross-sample contamination. TCRdb's own reprocessing of the public reads used fastp at Q25 and MiXCR and kept productive beta chains. Each entry is one CDR3 protein sequence, shown with its most common DNA and genes. TCRdb, not the original authors, processed these V and J calls. Recorded for this sample are some 890,000 distinct CDR3 sequences; 53% of them occurred a single time. The ten largest clones capture 4.6% of the sample.

This chain is built from TRBV25-1 and TRBJ1-1; perhaps TRBD1 is the D gene, with 6 bases matching. Sequencing was done on a sample of blood. This clonotype was sampled from a girl aged 5 to 17 with multiple sclerosis. The CDR3 corresponds to CASSSTGFTEAFF. The DNA sequence reads TGTGCCAGCAGTTCTACAGGGTTTACTGAAGCTTTCTTT.